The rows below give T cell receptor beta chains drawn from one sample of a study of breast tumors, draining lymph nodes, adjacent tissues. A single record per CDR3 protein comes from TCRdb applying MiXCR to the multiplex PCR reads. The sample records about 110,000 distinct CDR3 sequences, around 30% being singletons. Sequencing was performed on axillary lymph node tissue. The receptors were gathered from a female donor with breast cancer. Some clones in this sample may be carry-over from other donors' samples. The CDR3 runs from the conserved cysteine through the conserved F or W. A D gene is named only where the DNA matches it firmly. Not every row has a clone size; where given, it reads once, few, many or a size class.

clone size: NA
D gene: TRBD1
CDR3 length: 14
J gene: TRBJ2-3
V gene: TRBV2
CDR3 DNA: TGTGCCAGCAGTGAAGGTCCACAGGGGGGCACGCAGTATTTT
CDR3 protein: CASSEGPQGGTQYF

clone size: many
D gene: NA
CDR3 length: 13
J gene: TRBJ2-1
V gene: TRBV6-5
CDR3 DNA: TGTGCCAGCAGTTATCTGGATGACAATGAGCAGTTCTTC
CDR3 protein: CASSYLDDNEQFF

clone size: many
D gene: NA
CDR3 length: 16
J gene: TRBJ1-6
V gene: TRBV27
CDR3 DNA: TGTGCCAGCAGCCGATCATCGGACAGTTATAATTCACCCCTCCACTTT
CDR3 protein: CASSRSSDSYNSPLHF

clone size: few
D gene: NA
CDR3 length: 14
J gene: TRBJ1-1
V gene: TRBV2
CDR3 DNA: TGTGCCAGCTTCTGGGTGGAGACGAACACTGAAGCTTTCTTT
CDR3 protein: CASFWVETNTEAFF

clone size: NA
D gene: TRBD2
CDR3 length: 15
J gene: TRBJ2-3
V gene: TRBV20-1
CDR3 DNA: TGCAGTGCTAAGACTAGCGGGCGGAGCACAGATACGCAGTATTTT
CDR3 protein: CSAKTSGRSTDTQYF

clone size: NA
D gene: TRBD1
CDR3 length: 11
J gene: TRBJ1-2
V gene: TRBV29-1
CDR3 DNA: TGCAGCGTTGGACAGGGCTATGGCTACACCTTC
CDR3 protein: CSVGQGYGYTF

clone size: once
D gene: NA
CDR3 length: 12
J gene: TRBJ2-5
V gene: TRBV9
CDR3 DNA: TGTGCCAGCAGCGTAGATGGCAGGACCCAGTACTTC
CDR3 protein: CASSVDGRTQYF

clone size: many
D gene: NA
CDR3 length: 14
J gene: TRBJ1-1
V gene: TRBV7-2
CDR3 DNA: TGTGCCAGCAGCTTAGGTAGGGCTAACACTGAAGCTTTCTTT
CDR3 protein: CASSLGRANTEAFF

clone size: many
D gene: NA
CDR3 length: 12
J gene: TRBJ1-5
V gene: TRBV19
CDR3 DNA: TGTGCCAGTAGGCAGGCAGCGGAGCCCCAGCATTTT
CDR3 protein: CASRQAAEPQHF

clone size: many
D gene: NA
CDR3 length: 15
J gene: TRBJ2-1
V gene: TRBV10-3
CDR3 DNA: TGTGCCATCACGAGAGGGGTTGGCGGACACAATGAGCAGTTCTTC
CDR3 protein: CAITRGVGGHNEQFF

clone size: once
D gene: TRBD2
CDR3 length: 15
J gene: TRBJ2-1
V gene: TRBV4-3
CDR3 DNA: TGCGCCAGCAGCCGGAAAATGGGACTAGCGGACGAGCAGTTCTTC
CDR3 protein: CASSRKMGLADEQFF

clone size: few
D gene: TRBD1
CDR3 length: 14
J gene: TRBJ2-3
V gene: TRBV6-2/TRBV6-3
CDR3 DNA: TGTGCCAGCAGTCACTCTGGGACAGTAGATACGCAGTATTTT
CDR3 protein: CASSHSGTVDTQYF

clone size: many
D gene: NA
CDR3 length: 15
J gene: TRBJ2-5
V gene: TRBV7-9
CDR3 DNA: TGTGCCAGCAGCTTCGACGGGACGGTCCAAGAGACCCAGTACTTC
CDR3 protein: CASSFDGTVQETQYF

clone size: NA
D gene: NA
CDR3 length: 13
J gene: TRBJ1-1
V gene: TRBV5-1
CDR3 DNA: TGCGCCAGCAGCTTGATAGGGAGCACTGAAGCGTTCTTT
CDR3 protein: CASSLIGSTEAFF

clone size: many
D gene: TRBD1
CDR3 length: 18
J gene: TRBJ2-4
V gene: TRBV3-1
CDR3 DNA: TGTGCCAGCAGCCAAGGCCCTCTCTACAGGGGTTACAAAAACATTCAGTACTTC
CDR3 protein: CASSQGPLYRGYKNIQYF

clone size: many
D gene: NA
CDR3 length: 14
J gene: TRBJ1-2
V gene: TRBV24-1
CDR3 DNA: TGTGCCACCAGTGATTTGGGACAGAGCTATGGCTACACCTTC
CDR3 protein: CATSDLGQSYGYTF

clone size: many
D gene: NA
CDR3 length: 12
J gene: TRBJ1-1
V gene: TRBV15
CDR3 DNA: TGTGCCACCGGGAAGTTGAAGACTGAAGCTTTCTTT
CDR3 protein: CATGKLKTEAFF

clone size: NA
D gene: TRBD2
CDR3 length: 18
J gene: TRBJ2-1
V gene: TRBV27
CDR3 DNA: TGTGCCAGCAGTCCACGGATAGCGGGAGGGCCTAGGGACAATGAGCAGTTCTTC
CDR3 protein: CASSPRIAGGPRDNEQFF

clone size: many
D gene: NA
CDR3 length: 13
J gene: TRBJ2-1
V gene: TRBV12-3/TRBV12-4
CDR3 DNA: TGTGCCAGCAGTTTAACTGATATCAATGAGCAGTTCTTC
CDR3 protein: CASSLTDINEQFF

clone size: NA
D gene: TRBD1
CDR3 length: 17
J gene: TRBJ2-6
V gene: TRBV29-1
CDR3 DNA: TGCAGCGCCCTCCGGGACAGGGTTCTCTCTGGGGCCAACGTCCTGACTTTC
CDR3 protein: CSALRDRVLSGANVLTF

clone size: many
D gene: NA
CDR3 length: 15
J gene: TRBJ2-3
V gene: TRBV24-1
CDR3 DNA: TGTGCCACCAGTGATTATCGGTATAGCACAGATACGCAGTATTTT
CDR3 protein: CATSDYRYSTDTQYF

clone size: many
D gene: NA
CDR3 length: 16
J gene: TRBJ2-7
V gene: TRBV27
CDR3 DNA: TGTGCCAGCAGTTTATGGGCCGGACAGAGATCCTACGAGCAGTACTTC
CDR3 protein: CASSLWAGQRSYEQYF

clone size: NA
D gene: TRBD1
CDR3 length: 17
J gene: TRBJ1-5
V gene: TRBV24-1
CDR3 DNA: TGTGCCACCAGTGAGGCTAAGGGGCAGGGGGATGGCCAGCCCCAGCATTTT
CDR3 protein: CATSEAKGQGDGQPQHF

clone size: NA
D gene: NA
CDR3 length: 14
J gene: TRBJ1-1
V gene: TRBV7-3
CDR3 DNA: TGTGTCAGCAGCTTACTCCGAATCAACACTGAAGCTTTCTTT
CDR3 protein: CVSSLLRINTEAFF

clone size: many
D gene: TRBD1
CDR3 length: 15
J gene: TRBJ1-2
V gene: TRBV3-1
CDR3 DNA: TGTGCCAGCAGCCCAGGGGGAGGGGAGCGGCGTGGCTACACCTTC
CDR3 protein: CASSPGGGERRGYTF

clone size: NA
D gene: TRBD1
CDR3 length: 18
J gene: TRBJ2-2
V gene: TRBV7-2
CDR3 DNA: TGTGCCAGCCATCCCGACAGGTGGGGACAGAAGAACACCGGGGAGCTGTTTTTT
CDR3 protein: CASHPDRWGQKNTGELFF